This TCR beta chain comes out of a study of CD8+CD57+ T cells in acquired aplastic anemia. TCR beta VDJ and CDR3 profiles were obtained from a genomic DNA template. TCRdb independently ran MiXCR on the reads; one entry per CDR3 protein. The sample gives around 430,000 distinct CDR3 sequences, around 30% of which show up once; less than 1% is in the top ten. Ten or more counts support this clonotype. As yet, its antigen is unknown. Overall study findings and caveats: Controls and patients did not differ significantly in CD8+ Simpson's diversity.

Sequencing was done on patients that had shown CD8+CD57+ cell expansion by flow cytometry. The CDR3 is 14 residues long. Germline CDR1 and CDR2: KGHDR and SFDVKD. V lost 0 bases and J 5 bases, leaving 9 bases between the germline ends. The receptor was derived from a human donor with aplastic anemia. J is TRBJ1-1 and V is TRBV24-1, with a weak D call TRBD1 (5 bases). The sequencing sample was made of sorted CD4+, CD8+, or CD8+CD57+ T cells (not recorded which) from PBMCs. Here the CDR3 reads CATSDLRGRTEAFF. The CDR3, as DNA: TGTGCCACCAGTGATTTGAGGGGACGGACTGAAGCTTTCTTT.